This TCR beta chain originates from a study of T cell changes during pregnancy in multiple sclerosis. The assay was immunoSEQ multiplex PCR, and TCRdb's table has in-frame clones only and misses some. The sample yields about 120,000 clones, under 95% seen once. CDR1 is MNHEY and CDR2 is SMNVEV in the germline V gene (reference sequence). The CDR3 runs 15 residues. Germline trimming cut 5 bases from V and 1 base from J; bases unmatched to any gene: 2. The rearrangement joins TRBV27 to TRBJ2-3; 11 bases agree with TRBD2. The sequence came from a female donor with multiple sclerosis, enrolled in a pregnancy study. Material: peripheral blood, obtained before pregnancy. The CDR3, as DNA: TGTGCCAGCAGTCCACTAGCGGGAGGCACAGATACGCAGTATTTT. Its translation: CASSPLAGGTDTQYF.